Detailed here is one T cell receptor (beta chain). The antigen is unknown. This sample is part of a study of radiotherapy plus CTLA-4 blockade in lung cancer. At the level of the study: Objective response was observed in roughly 20% of patients, and disease control in about 30%.

The table came from immunoSEQ multiplex PCR; TCRdb's copy has only in-frame clones and leaves some out. The sample holds under 55,000 clones, about 81% seen once. V shed 4 bases and J 7 bases; nucleotides not matched to a gene: 13. The germline V gene encodes CDR1 LGHNA and CDR2 YSLEER. The CDR3 length is 17 residues. Study observations and caveats: Reported findings show early blood T cell clone dynamics, with interferon-beta, best predicted response. Tumor-derived TCR clones expanded in blood after radiotherapy plus ipilimumab.

It was focal radiation plus CTLA-4 blockade with ipilimumab that patients with chemo-refractory metastatic non-small-cell lung cancer received. The sample here was peripheral blood, taken from a patient treated with radiotherapy plus ipilimumab. This TCR came from a human donor with non-small cell lung cancer who had stable disease on radiotherapy plus ipilimumab. The chain is built from TRBV4-3 and TRBJ2-1; TRBD1 matches at 10 bases. The CDR3 spells CASSRNTGQGRSNEQFF. CDR3 in DNA: TGCGCCAGCAGCCGGAACACGGGACAGGGGAGATCAAATGAGCAGTTCTTC.